Presented here are 27 T cell receptor beta chains from one specimen sequenced in a study of TIL therapy for anti-PD-1-resistant metastatic lung cancer. The immunoSEQ assay was v3. Data came from immunoSEQ multiplex PCR; TCRdb stores just in-frame clones and leaves some out. This table has 45,000 to 75,000 clones, approximately 69% appearing once. Time point specified: pre-treatment sample, taken before nivolumab and TIL therapy. The source material was blood, sampled at baseline. Receptors were obtained from a person aged 25-85 years with non-small cell lung cancer.

This chain links TRBV5-1 with TRBJ2-1; D is possibly TRBD2 (7 bases). Germline CDR1 is SGHRS and CDR2 is YFSETQ. The CDR3 spans 16 residues. V lost 4 bases to trimming and J lost 4 bases, with 18 bases between them. CDR3 coding DNA: TGCGCCAGCAGCATTCTAGGGGGGGCCGCGTACAATGAGCAGTTCTTC. This codes for CASSILGGAAYNEQFF.

This clone was picked up a small number of times. This sequence joins TRBV28 and TRBJ1-2; 9 nucleotides agree with TRBD1. CDR3 length: 13 residues. Unmatched junction bases numbered 3, after V lost 3 bases and J lost 7 bases. The germline V gene encodes CDR1 MDHEN and CDR2 SYDVKM. The CDR3 spells CASSFRDRAGYTF. The CDR3 nucleotides read TGTGCCAGCAGTTTTCGGGACAGGGCTGGCTACACCTTC.

The J gene is TRBJ1-4, the V gene TRBV18; possibly TRBD1 for D (5 bases). There are 16 residues in the CDR3. The ends were cut back, 3 bases at V and 4 bases at J, with 15 bases in the middle. Germline V gene data show CDR1 as KGHSH and CDR2 as LQKENI. The CDR3 sequence is CASSPPTAGVNEKLFF. CDR3 nucleotides: TGTGCCAGCTCACCTCCAACTGCGGGGGTTAATGAAAAACTGTTTTTT.

The rearrangement uses TRBV28 and TRBJ1-1; D unresolved. V was clipped by 8 bases and J by 5 bases, with 9 bases between them. The CDR3 is 11 residues long. The germline V gene encodes CDR1 MDHEN and CDR2 SYDVKM. The CDR3 loop reads CASHAWTEAFF. The CDR3 DNA is TGTGCCAGCCATGCATGGACTGAAGCTTTCTTT.

This sequence joins TRBV20-1 and TRBJ2-3, with D tentatively TRBD1 or TRBD2 (5 bases each). The CDR3 totals 11 residues. Germline loops: CDR1 DFQATT, CDR2 SNEGSKA (reference sequence). V shed 3 bases and J shed 9 bases, with 10 bases lying between them. The CDR3 here is CSARGTGTQYF. In DNA, the CDR3 is TGCAGTGCTAGGGGGACGGGAACGCAGTATTTT.

The chain uses TRBV5-1 and TRBJ2-2; possibly TRBD2 for D (5 bases). V was cut by 3 bases and J by 3 bases, with 6 bases left in between. The CDR3 contains 13 residues. Germline lookup yields CDR1 SGHRS and CDR2 YFSETQ. The CDR3 region is CASSSDYTGELFF. The CDR3 DNA is TGCGCCAGCAGCTCGGACTACACCGGGGAGCTGTTTTTT.

The chain uses TRBV11-2 and TRBJ2-3; perhaps TRBD2 as D (6 bases). V was cut by 6 bases and J by 6 bases, with 25 bases left in between. Germline V CDR1 and CDR2: SGHAT, FQNNGV. The CDR3 runs to 17 residues. The DNA for the CDR3 is TGTGCCAGCAGTCATTGGGGGAAGGGGAGGACGCGGGATACGCAGTATTTT. The encoded protein is CASSHWGKGRTRDTQYF. The full variable domain, with the rest looked up from reference TRBV11-2 and TRBJ2-3, is EAGVAQSPRYKIIEKRQSVAFWCNPISGHATLYWYQQILGQGPKLLIQFQNNGVVDDSQLPKDRFSAERLKGVDSTLKIQPAKLEDSAVYLCASSHWGKGRTRDTQYFGPGTRLTVL.

The V and J genes are TRBV5-1 and TRBJ1-6; 9 bases are a match to TRBD1. The CDR3 runs to 14 residues. V was pared by 4 bases and J by 5 bases, with 1 base of the junction left unmatched. CDR1 SGHRS and CDR2 YFSETQ come from the germline V gene. As DNA, the CDR3 is TGCGCCAGCAGCCGGGACAGGGATAATTCACCCCTCCACTTT. Its translation: CASSRDRDNSPLHF.

This clone was seen a handful of times. The rearrangement uses TRBV5-6 and TRBJ2-7; 9 bases match TRBD1. Germline values: CDR1 SGHDT, CDR2 YYEEEE. V trimming: 3 bases; J trimming: 1 base; junction bases outside the gene matches: 2. CDR3 length equals 14 residues. The CDR3 loop reads CASSYGTGSYEQYF. The DNA for the CDR3 is TGTGCCAGCAGCTACGGGACAGGGTCCTACGAGCAGTACTTC.

The rearrangement links TRBV27 to TRBJ2-7; TRBD2 might be the D (6 bases). CDR1 is MNHEY and CDR2 is SMNVEV in the germline V gene (reference sequence). V was cut by 10 bases and J by 6 bases, with 19 bases left in between. The CDR3 covers 13 residues. The CDR3 loop reads CAIRSTGGAEQYF. CDR3 DNA sequence: TGTGCCATCAGGTCCACCGGGGGAGCCGAGCAGTACTTC.

The chain has TRBV7-6 and TRBJ2-1; D unclear. The V end lost 5 bases, the J end lost 7 bases, and 9 bases lay between the germline ends. The germline CDR1 and CDR2 sequences are SGHVS and FNYEAQ. The CDR3 extends over 12 amino acids. The CDR3, as DNA: TGTGCCAGCAGCAAACGGGTAAATGAGCAGTTCTTC. This encodes CASSKRVNEQFF.

The chain links TRBV6-5 to TRBJ2-7; D may match TRBD1 or TRBD2 (5 bases each). The germline V gene has CDR1 MNHEY and CDR2 SVGAGI. The CDR3 is 15 residues long. The ends were cut back, 5 bases at V and 2 bases at J, with 16 bases in the middle. CDR3 amino acids: CASSMGTPRAYEQYF. The CDR3 DNA reads as TGTGCCAGCAGTATGGGGACCCCCCGAGCCTACGAGCAGTACTTC.

The rearrangement joins TRBV27 to TRBJ2-7; tentatively, D is TRBD1 (6 bases). CDR1 and CDR2 from the germline V gene are MNHEY and SMNVEV (reference sequence). The CDR3 loop spans 15 amino acids. The germline V and J ends were trimmed by 6 bases and 3 bases, with 18 bases remaining between them. The CDR3 DNA sequence: TGTGCCAGCAGCCCTACAGGGCTCAAGTACTACGAGCAGTACTTC. Protein: CASSPTGLKYYEQYF.

This clone appeared once. V gene TRBV2 combines with J gene TRBJ2-5, with 8 positions matching TRBD2. CDR1 is SNHLY and CDR2 is FYNNEI in the germline V gene. V shed 4 bases and J 5 bases; nucleotides not matched to a gene: 3. This CDR3 comprises 13 residues. The CDR3 reads CASSGAGGETQYF. The DNA of the CDR3 is TGTGCCAGCAGTGGGGCGGGAGGCGAGACCCAGTACTTC.

The V call is TRBV6-6, the J call TRBJ1-2; unclear D gene. Trimming removed 2 bases at V and 0 bases at J, with 10 bases between. Germline assignment: CDR1 MNHNY and CDR2 SVGAGI (reference sequence). This CDR3 contains 15 residues. The CDR3 coding sequence is TGTGCCAGCAGTTACCGAGGACGGTCTAACTATGGCTACACCTTC. Its translation is CASSYRGRSNYGYTF.

This clone showed up just once. The rearrangement links TRBV2 to TRBJ2-1, with D possibly called TRBD1 or TRBD2 (5 bases each). V was trimmed by 8 bases and J by 7 bases, leaving 39 bases between them. Germline V CDR1 and CDR2: SNHLY, FYNNEI. This CDR3 comprises 21 residues. This CDR3 is CASSDISRTAGTSTQVNEQFF. The CDR3 coding sequence is TGTGCCAGCTCTGACATCTCAAGGACCGCCGGGACGTCTACACAGGTGAATGAGCAGTTCTTC.

Only a few counts were recorded for this clone. V and J are TRBV2 and TRBJ1-2, with a tentative D call TRBD1 (5 bases). The germline V and J ends were trimmed by 4 bases and 6 bases, with 12 bases remaining between them. The CDR3 contains 13 residues. Germline V lookup: CDR1 SNHLY, CDR2 FYNNEI. The CDR3 region is CASSGRDGNGYTF. CDR3 nucleotide sequence: TGTGCCAGCAGTGGCCGGGACGGAAATGGCTACACCTTC.

The rearrangement joins TRBV4-2 to TRBJ1-1; tentatively, D is TRBD1 (5 bases). CDR1 is LGHNA, CDR2 YNFKEQ, per germline. The CDR3 sequence is 14 residues long. The ends were cut back, 0 bases at V and 4 bases at J, with 9 bases in the middle. The CDR3 DNA sequence: TGTGCCAGCAGCCAAGATGACAGACCCACTGAAGCTTTCTTT. Its protein product is CASSQDDRPTEAFF.

The chain employs TRBV27 and TRBJ1-5, with TRBD1 identical over 9 bases. The germline gives CDR1 MNHEY, CDR2 SMNVEV (reference sequence). Germline trimming cut 8 bases from V and 3 bases from J; bases unmatched to any gene: 8. The length of the CDR3 is 15 residues. CDR3 DNA: TGTGCCAGCCGTCGGACAGGGGTGAACAATCAGCCCCAGCATTTT. As protein: CASRRTGVNNQPQHF.

V usage is TRBV30 and J usage is TRBJ2-1, with a weak D call TRBD2 (6 bases). Germline assignment: CDR1 GTSNPN and CDR2 SVGIG (reference sequence). With 3 bases removed from V and 0 bases from J, the gap between germline ends came to 12 bases. The CDR3 sequence is 15 residues long. CDR3 residues: CAWSFGGNSYNEQFF. The CDR3 DNA sequence: TGTGCCTGGAGCTTTGGCGGGAACTCCTACAATGAGCAGTTCTTC. Full variable domain (missing parts from reference TRBV30 and TRBJ2-1): SQTIHQWPATLVQPVGSPLSLECTVEGTSNPNLYWYRQAAGRGLQLLFYSVGIGQISSEVPQNLSASRPQDRQFILSSKKLLLSDSGFYLCAWSFGGNSYNEQFFGPGTRLTVL.

V usage is TRBV6-5 and J usage is TRBJ1-6; D is unresolved. This CDR3 comprises 14 residues. V lost 8 bases, J lost 10 bases, and 18 bases lay in between. In germline, CDR1 is MNHEY, CDR2 SVGAGI. CDR3 sequence: CASGRTPKGSPLHF. The DNA for the CDR3 is TGTGCCAGCGGAAGAACTCCCAAGGGCTCACCCCTCCACTTT.

V usage is TRBV19 and J usage is TRBJ1-1; possible D gene TRBD1, 5 bases. The CDR3 is 16 residues long. Trimming left V 2 bases short and J 0 bases short, with 13 bases between. Per the germline V gene, CDR1 is LNHDA and CDR2 is SQIVND (reference sequence). As DNA, the CDR3 is TGTGCCAGTAGTATATCCCCGGGACGCTTGAACACTGAAGCTTTCTTT. Amino acid sequence: CASSISPGRLNTEAFF.

The chain links TRBV7-9 to TRBJ2-7, with 7 bases that match TRBD1. Looked up from germline, CDR1 is SEHNR and CDR2 is FQNEAQ (reference sequence). Losses at the gene ends were 1 base for V and 6 bases for J; bases not matched to a gene: 6. The CDR3 has 14 amino acids. The CDR3 nucleotides read TGTGCCAGCAGCTTAGAACAGGGGTGGGGCGAGCAGTACTTC. Its translation: CASSLEQGWGEQYF.

This clone was picked up a small number of times. J is TRBJ1-1 and V is TRBV12-5, with D possibly being TRBD1 (6 bases). V lost 5 bases, J lost 11 bases, and 21 bases lay in between. CDR1 is LGHNT, CDR2 FRNRAP, per germline. The CDR3 is 14 residues long. CDR3 in amino acids: CASGNQPTGAEAFF. Here the CDR3 DNA reads TGTGCTAGTGGTAACCAACCGACAGGAGCGGAGGCTTTCTTT. Full variable domain (outside the CDR3, taken from reference TRBV12-5 and TRBJ1-1): DARVTQTPRHKVTEMGQEVTMRCQPILGHNTVFWYRQTMMQGLELLAYFRNRAPLDDSGMPKDRFSAEMPDATLATLKIQPSEPRDSAVYFCASGNQPTGAEAFFGQGTRLTVV.

This chain links TRBV14 with TRBJ2-2; no clear D gene. The CDR3 totals 16 residues. CDR1 SGHDN and CDR2 FVKESK come from the germline V gene. V was trimmed by 1 base and J by 1 base, leaving 10 bases between them. The CDR3 protein is CASSQGLLRNTGELFF. The DNA for the CDR3 is TGTGCCAGCAGCCAAGGCCTATTAAGGAACACCGGGGAGCTGTTTTTT. Full variable domain (rest looked up from reference TRBV14 and TRBJ2-2): EAGVTQFPSHSVIEKGQTVTLRCDPISGHDNLYWYRRVMGKEIKFLLHFVKESKQDESGMPNNRFLAERTGGTYSTLKVQPAELEDSGVYFCASSQGLLRNTGELFFGEGSRLTVL.

This rearrangement joins TRBV5-1 to TRBJ2-7; 11 bases fit TRBD2. The junction had 3 bases not matched to a gene; V was cut back by 4 bases and J by 3 bases. CDR3 length: 14 amino acids. Germline V gives CDR1 SGHRS, CDR2 YFSETQ. As DNA, the CDR3 is TGCGCCAGCAGCCTAGCGGGAGGACTCTACGAGCAGTACTTC. This translates into CASSLAGGLYEQYF.

The chain recombines TRBV5-1 with TRBJ2-7; D assignment may be TRBD1 or TRBD2 (5 bases each). The CDR3 is 15 residues long. Germline loops: CDR1 SGHRS, CDR2 YFSETQ. V gave up 2 bases and J gave up 7 bases, with 19 bases separating them. Here the CDR3 reads CASSFYGQGREEQYF. The CDR3 DNA reads TGCGCCAGCAGCTTTTATGGACAAGGCCGGGAAGAGCAGTACTTC.